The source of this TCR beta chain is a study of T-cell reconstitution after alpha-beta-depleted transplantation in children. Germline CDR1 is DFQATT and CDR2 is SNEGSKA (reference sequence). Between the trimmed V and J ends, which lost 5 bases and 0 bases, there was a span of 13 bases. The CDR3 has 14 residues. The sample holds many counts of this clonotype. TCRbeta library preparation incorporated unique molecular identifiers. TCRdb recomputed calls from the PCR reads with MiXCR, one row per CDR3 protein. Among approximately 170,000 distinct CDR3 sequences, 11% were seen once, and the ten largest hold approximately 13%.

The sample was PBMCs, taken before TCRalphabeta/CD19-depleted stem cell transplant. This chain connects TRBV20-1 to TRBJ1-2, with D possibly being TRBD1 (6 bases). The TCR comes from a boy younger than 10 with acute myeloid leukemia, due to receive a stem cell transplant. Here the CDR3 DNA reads TGCAGTGCTCCCCGGACAGCTTCTAACTATGGCTACACCTTC. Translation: CSAPRTASNYGYTF.